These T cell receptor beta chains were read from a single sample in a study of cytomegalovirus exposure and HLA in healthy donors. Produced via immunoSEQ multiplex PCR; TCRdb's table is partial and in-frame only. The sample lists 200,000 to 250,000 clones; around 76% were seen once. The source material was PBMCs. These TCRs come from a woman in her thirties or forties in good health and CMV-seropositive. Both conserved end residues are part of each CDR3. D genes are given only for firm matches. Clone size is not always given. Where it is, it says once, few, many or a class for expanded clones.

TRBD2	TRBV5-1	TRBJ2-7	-	TGCGCCAGCAGCTTGGGTAGCGGGCTCGAGCAGTACTTC	CASSLGSGLEQYF
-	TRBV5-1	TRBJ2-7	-	TGCGCCAGCAGCATAGGACAGCTTTACGAGCAGTACTTC	CASSIGQLYEQYF
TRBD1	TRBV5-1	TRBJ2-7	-	TGCGCCAGCAGCTTGGTGTTTCAGGGGGCCTCCTACGAGCAGTACTTC	CASSLVFQGASYEQYF
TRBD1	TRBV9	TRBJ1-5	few	TGTGCCAGCAGCGTAGACGGGGCAGGGGGTCAGCCCCAGCATTTT	CASSVDGAGGQPQHF
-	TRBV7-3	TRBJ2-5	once	TGTGCCAGCAGCTTAAACGGCGGGGAGACCCAGTACTTC	CASSLNGGETQYF
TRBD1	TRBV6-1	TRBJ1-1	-	TGTGCCAGCAGTGCCGGACAGGGTGGGACTGAAGCTTTCTTT	CASSAGQGGTEAFF
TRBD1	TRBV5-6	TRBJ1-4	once	TGTGCCAGCAGCTCTGGACAGGGGAATGAAAAACTGTTTTTT	CASSSGQGNEKLFF
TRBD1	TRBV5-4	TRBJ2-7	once	TGTGCCAGCAGCACCTGGACAGGCTCGGACGAGCAGTACTTC	CASSTWTGSDEQYF
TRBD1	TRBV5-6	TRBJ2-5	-	TGTGCCAGCAGCAGGTCCGGGACAGGGCAAGAGACCCAGTACTTC	CASSRSGTGQETQYF
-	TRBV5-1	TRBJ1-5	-	TGCGCCAGCAGCTTGGGGGGCCGGGGACTTCCTCAGCCCCAGCATTTT	CASSLGGRGLPQPQHF
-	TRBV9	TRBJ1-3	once	TGTGCCAGCAATGAGGGCGCTGGAAACACCATATATTTT	CASNEGAGNTIYF
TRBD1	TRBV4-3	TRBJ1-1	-	TGCGCCAGCAGCCGTTACAGCAGGGGGCCGAGTACTGAAGCTTTCTTT	CASSRYSRGPSTEAFF
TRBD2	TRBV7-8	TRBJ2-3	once	TGTGCCAGCAGCTTAGCACCGACTAGCGGGAGGGCCCGGGATACGCAGTATTTT	CASSLAPTSGRARDTQYF
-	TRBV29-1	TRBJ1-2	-	TGCAGCGTTGAAGAATATCCGGTGAACTATGGCTACACCTTC	CSVEEYPVNYGYTF
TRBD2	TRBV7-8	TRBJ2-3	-	TGTGCCAGCACCCTCGGGAGGGATACGCAGTATTTT	CASTLGRDTQYF